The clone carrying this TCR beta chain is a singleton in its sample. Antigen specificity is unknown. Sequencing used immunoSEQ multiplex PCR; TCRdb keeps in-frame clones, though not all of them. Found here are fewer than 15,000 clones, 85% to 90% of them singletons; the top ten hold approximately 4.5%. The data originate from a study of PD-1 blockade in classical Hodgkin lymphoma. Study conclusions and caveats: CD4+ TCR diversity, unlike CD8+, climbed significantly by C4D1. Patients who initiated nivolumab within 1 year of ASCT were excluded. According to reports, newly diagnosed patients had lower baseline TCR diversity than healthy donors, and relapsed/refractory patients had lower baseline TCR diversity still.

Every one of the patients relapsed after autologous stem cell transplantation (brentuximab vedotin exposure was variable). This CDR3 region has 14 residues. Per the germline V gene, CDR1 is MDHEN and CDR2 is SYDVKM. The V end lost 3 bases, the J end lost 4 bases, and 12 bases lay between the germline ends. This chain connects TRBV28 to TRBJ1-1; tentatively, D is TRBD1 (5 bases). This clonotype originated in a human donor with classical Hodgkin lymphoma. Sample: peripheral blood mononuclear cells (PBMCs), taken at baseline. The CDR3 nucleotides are TGTGCCAGCAGTTTGGGGATCAGGGCCACTGAAGCTTTCTTT. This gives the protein CASSLGIRATEAFF.